The 27 T cell receptor beta chains reported below all come from one sample, sequenced in a study of cytomegalovirus exposure and HLA in healthy donors. The study ran its PCR with 60 Vbeta and 13 Jbeta primers. Repertoires were generated with immunoSEQ multiplex PCR, while TCRdb's copy carries only in-frame clones and drops some. This table holds 70,000 to 90,000 clones, about 76% found once. The material sequenced was PBMCs. The source is a male donor in good health and CMV-seropositive.

The DNA of the CDR3 is TGTGCCAGCAGCCCCGGACAGGGGATCTACGAGCAGTACTTC. Its protein is CASSPGQGIYEQYF. This chain connects TRBV11-2 to TRBJ2-7; TRBD1 matches 9 bases. This CDR3 has 14 amino acids. Germline lookup yields CDR1 SGHAT and CDR2 FQNNGV. The junction had 5 bases not matched to a gene; V was cut back by 5 bases and J by 3 bases.

This chain links TRBV5-4 with TRBJ2-5; 10 bases are shared with TRBD2. V was clipped by 0 bases and J by 10 bases; unmatched bases: 6. This CDR3 contains 14 residues. In germline, CDR1 is SGHNT, CDR2 YYREEE (reference sequence). CDR3 loop: CASSLGLAGSSQYF. DNA for the CDR3: TGTGCCAGCAGCTTGGGACTAGCGGGTTCGAGCCAGTACTTC.

The V and J genes are TRBV4-2 and TRBJ2-1; TRBD2 matches 9 bases. This CDR3 is built from 15 residues. The V gene end was trimmed by 5 bases and the J gene end by 8 bases; junction bases not matched to a gene: 10. Germline lookup yields CDR1 LGHNA and CDR2 YNFKEQ. The CDR3 loop is CASSLVDSGSDEQFF. Here the CDR3 DNA reads TGTGCCAGCAGCTTGGTAGATAGCGGGAGCGATGAGCAGTTCTTC.

This clone was seen a single time. The rearrangement joins TRBV6-4 to TRBJ1-1, with D tentatively TRBD1 (6 bases). CDR1 is MRHNA and CDR2 is SNTAGT in the germline V gene. CDR3 length equals 13 residues. Trimming pared 6 bases from V and 2 bases from J, leaving 10 bases between. CDR3 residues: CASRGGANTEAFF. CDR3 nucleotides: TGTGCCAGCAGAGGGGGGGCCAACACTGAAGCTTTCTTT.

This chain links TRBV7-2 with TRBJ1-3; 8 bases match TRBD1. With V trimmed by 5 bases and J by 0 bases, 3 bases remained unmatched. CDR1 is SGHTA, CDR2 FQGNSA, per germline. This CDR3 is built from 15 residues. The CDR3 DNA is TGTGCCAGCAGCAGTACAGGGGGCTCTGGAAACACCATATATTTT. Encoded protein: CASSSTGGSGNTIYF.

As concerns this clone: Other DNA sequences in this specimen translate into the identical CDR3. The J gene is TRBJ2-7, the V gene TRBV21-1; TRBD2 is the table's D call, not checked against the DNA. TRBV21-1 is annotated as a pseudogene. This CDR3 spans 24 amino acids. CDR3 nucleotide sequence: TGTGCCAGCAGCAAAGGAAGGCTTCATAGGACTAGCGGGAAACAATACCTGACCTCCTACGAGCAGTACTTC. Encoded protein: CASSKGRLHRTSGKQYLTSYEQYF.

Worth noting for this clone: The junction shows a germline mismatch at one end, possibly a read error. V is TRBV23-1 and J is TRBJ2-5, with 7 nucleotides matching TRBD1. TRBV23-1 counts as an open reading frame of uncertain function. The CDR3 length is 18 residues. CDR3 region: CASSQPATGSPLQKTQYF. Written as DNA, the CDR3 is TGCGCCAGCAGTCAACCAGCGACAGGGAGCCCCCTCCAAAAGACCCAGTACTTC.

The chain uses TRBV5-6 and TRBJ2-7; D may be TRBD2 (5 bases). The CDR3 contains 13 residues. Germline-derived CDR1 and CDR2 are SGHDT and YYEEEE. Trimming took off 0 bases at V and 6 bases at J, with 10 bases between the two ends. CDR3 sequence (DNA): TGTGCCAGCAGCTTGGTTGGGAGACCCGAGCAGTACTTC. This encodes CASSLVGRPEQYF. The full variable domain, with the rest looked up from reference TRBV5-6 and TRBJ2-7, is DAGVTQSPTHLIKTRGQQVTLRCSPKSGHDTVSWYQQALGQGPQFIFQYYEEEERQRGNFPDRFSGHQFPNYSSELNVNALLLGDSALYLCASSLVGRPEQYFGPGTRLTVT.

V gene TRBV7-9 combines with J gene TRBJ2-2, with a weak D call TRBD2 (5 bases). The germline V gene has CDR1 SEHNR and CDR2 FQNEAQ (reference sequence). V lost 0 bases and J 3 bases, leaving 5 bases between the germline ends. The CDR3 has 14 amino acids. CDR3 amino acids: CASSLAGDTGELFF. CDR3 sequence (DNA): TGTGCCAGCAGCTTAGCCGGGGACACCGGGGAGCTGTTTTTT. The whole variable domain, filled in from reference TRBV7-9 and TRBJ2-2, reads DTGVSQNPRHKITKRGQNVTFRCDPISEHNRLYWYRQTLGQGPEFLTYFQNEAQLEKSRLLSDRFSAERPKGSFSTLEIQRTEQGDSAMYLCASSLAGDTGELFFGEGSRLTVL.

The chain links TRBV9 to TRBJ2-7; maybe TRBD1 (5 bases). The germline V gene has CDR1 SGDLS and CDR2 YYNGEE. With 0 bases removed from V and 0 bases from J, the gap between germline ends came to 10 bases. This CDR3 has 15 residues. CDR3 DNA: TGTGCCAGCAGCGTAGAATCAGGGTACTCCTACGAGCAGTACTTC. Translated: CASSVESGYSYEQYF.

The V and J genes are TRBV27 and TRBJ2-2; D is possibly TRBD2 (5 bases). The CDR3 contains 11 residues. V was shortened by 8 bases and J by 6 bases, with 7 bases between the two germline ends. CDR1 MNHEY and CDR2 SMNVEV come from the germline V gene (reference sequence). The CDR3 region is CASWRAGELFF. The CDR3 DNA follows: TGTGCCAGCTGGCGGGCCGGGGAGCTGTTTTTT.

CDR3 protein: CASTSTGAQDYGYTF. Written as DNA, the CDR3 is TGTGCCAGCACCTCGACAGGGGCGCAAGACTATGGCTACACCTTC. The rearrangement links TRBV5-4 to TRBJ1-2, with TRBD1 identical over 8 bases. CDR1 and CDR2 from the germline V gene are SGHNT and YYREEE (reference sequence). The CDR3 spans 15 residues. V was clipped by 6 bases and J by 3 bases; unmatched bases: 10.

This chain joins TRBV4-1 and TRBJ2-1; perhaps TRBD2 as D (6 bases). With 1 base removed from V and 5 bases from J, the gap between germline ends came to 9 bases. In germline, CDR1 is MGHRA, CDR2 YSYEKL. The length of the CDR3 is 14 residues. CDR3 bases: TGCGCCAGCAGCCAAGGGACTAAGGACAATGAGCAGTTCTTC. This codes for CASSQGTKDNEQFF.

The chain uses TRBV5-5 and TRBJ2-2, with a weak D call TRBD1 (6 bases). Germline assignment: CDR1 SGHKS and CDR2 YYEKEE (reference sequence). The CDR3 contains 16 residues. V lost 4 bases and J lost 2, with 15 bases in between. CDR3 DNA: TGTGCCAGCAGCACCACTACAGGGAGAAACACCGGGGAGCTGTTTTTT. Residues: CASSTTTGRNTGELFF.

The V call is TRBV21-1, the J call TRBJ2-5; the table calls TRBD2, which could not be checked here. TRBV21-1 is noted as a pseudogene. The CDR3 has 17 residues. The CDR3 DNA sequence: TGTGCCAGCACCATGATGGGGGAGGGTAAAACCCAAGAGACCCAGTACTTC. Translation: CASTMMGEGKTQETQYF.

V gene TRBV19 combines with J gene TRBJ1-2; 8 positions match TRBD1. In germline, CDR1 is LNHDA, CDR2 SQIVND (reference sequence). There are 15 residues in the CDR3. Losses at the gene ends were 4 bases for V and 2 bases for J; bases not matched to a gene: 6. Written as DNA, the CDR3 is TGTGCCAGTAGTAAACCCGGGACAGGAAACTATGGCTACACCTTC. Its protein is CASSKPGTGNYGYTF.

The gene calls are TRBV11-3 and TRBJ2-1; maybe TRBD2 (6 bases). The CDR3 totals 15 residues. Trimming removed 1 base at V and 5 bases at J, with 12 bases between. Germline CDR1 is SGHNT and CDR2 is YENEEA. CDR3 nucleotides: TGTGCCAGCAGCTTAGGGGCGGGGTCCCACAATGAGCAGTTCTTC. Translating it yields CASSLGAGSHNEQFF.

The CDR3 sequence: CASSFDRGPYNEQFF. The CDR3 coding sequence is TGTGCCAGCAGCTTCGACAGGGGCCCGTACAATGAGCAGTTCTTC. This rearrangement joins TRBV7-2 to TRBJ2-1; 8 nucleotides match TRBD1. Trimming at V came to 3 bases and at J to 4 bases, leaving 5 bases not matched to a gene. From germline, CDR1 is SGHTA and CDR2 FQGNSA. This CDR3 region has 15 residues.

The chain combines TRBV21-1 with TRBJ2-1; the table calls TRBD2, which could not be checked here. TRBV21-1 is tagged as a pseudogene. The CDR3 is made up of 17 amino acids. The chain's CDR3 is CASSKPEARGSSNEQFF. The CDR3 bases are TGTGCCAGCAGCAAGCCCGAGGCCCGAGGGAGTTCCAATGAGCAGTTCTTC.

V and J are TRBV19 and TRBJ2-7; D possibly corresponds to TRBD1 (6 bases). The V gene lost 6 bases and the J gene lost 2 bases, with 23 bases spanning the gap. The CDR3 is 17 residues long. Germline CDR1 is LNHDA and CDR2 is SQIVND (reference sequence). CDR3 in DNA: TGTGCCAGTAGCCAGGGGAACTACCTCCTTCTCCCCTACGAGCAGTACTTC. This encodes CASSQGNYLLLPYEQYF.

The rearrangement uses TRBV30 and TRBJ2-3; a possible D gene is TRBD2 (5 bases). V lost 4 bases and J lost 1, with 9 bases in between. This CDR3 spans 13 amino acids. Germline V gives CDR1 GTSNPN, CDR2 SVGIG (reference sequence). CDR3 nucleotide sequence: TGTGCCTGGAAATCCGGGGGCACAGATACGCAGTATTTT. This gives the protein CAWKSGGTDTQYF.

The CDR3 loop reads CSVPGGRTEAFF. The CDR3 DNA reads as TGCAGCGTACCGGGGGGTAGGACTGAAGCTTTCTTT. This chain joins TRBV29-1 and TRBJ1-1; perhaps TRBD1 as D (5 bases). This CDR3 is 12 amino acids long. Germline V lookup: CDR1 SQVTM, CDR2 ANQGSEA. V dropped 6 bases and J dropped 5 bases, with 13 bases sitting between them.

V and J are TRBV11-2 and TRBJ1-6, with TRBD1 matching over 8 bases. The V and J ends lost 4 bases and 7 bases, in that order; junction bases with no gene match: 9. The CDR3 totals 16 residues. Per the germline V gene, CDR1 is SGHAT and CDR2 is FQNNGV. CDR3 sequence reads: CASSSRAGQGNSPLHF. The CDR3 region has the DNA TGTGCCAGCAGCTCCCGGGCCGGACAGGGAAATTCACCCCTCCACTTT.

The rearrangement uses TRBV11-2 and TRBJ1-2, with 7 bases that match TRBD1. Germline CDR1 and CDR2: SGHAT and FQNNGV. The CDR3 runs to 13 residues. J lost 7 bases, V lost 6 bases, and 8 bases had no gene match. Here the CDR3 reads CASSSDRGLGYTF. The CDR3 DNA sequence: TGTGCCAGCAGTTCCGATAGGGGGCTTGGCTACACCTTC.

In DNA form, the CDR3 reads TGTGCCAGCAGCGAAGGGACTAGCGGCTCCTACGAGCAGTACTTC. It encodes CASSEGTSGSYEQYF. The V and J genes are TRBV7-9 and TRBJ2-7, with 11 bases that match TRBD2. CDR1 and CDR2 from the germline V gene are SEHNR and FQNEAQ (reference sequence). The V segment lost 5 bases and the J segment 0 bases; nucleotides outside the gene matches: 3. The CDR3 consists of 15 residues. The full variable domain, in which reference TRBV7-9 and TRBJ2-7 provide the parts outside the CDR3, is DTGVSQNPRHKITKRGQNVTFRCDPISEHNRLYWYRQTLGQGPEFLTYFQNEAQLEKSRLLSDRFSAERPKGSFSTLEIQRTEQGDSAMYLCASSEGTSGSYEQYFGPGTRLTVT.

This chain joins TRBV9 and TRBJ1-4; TRBD1 aligns across 8 bases. V was clipped by 2 bases and J by 2 bases; unmatched bases: 2. CDR3 length: 15 residues. Germline assignment: CDR1 SGDLS and CDR2 YYNGEE. The CDR3 DNA follows: TGTGCCAGCAGCGTCAGGACAGGGACTAATGAAAAACTGTTTTTT. It translates to CASSVRTGTNEKLFF.

The J gene is TRBJ2-7, the V gene TRBV19; 9 bases are shared with TRBD1. V was pared by 2 bases and J by 2 bases, with 4 bases of the junction left unmatched. CDR1 LNHDA and CDR2 SQIVND come from the germline V gene (reference sequence). The CDR3 runs to 15 residues. CDR3: CASSISGTGPYEQYF. In DNA form, the CDR3 reads TGTGCCAGTAGTATATCCGGGACAGGGCCCTACGAGCAGTACTTC.